One sample yielded the 7 T cell receptor beta chains listed below, sequenced in a study of T cells after posttransplantation cyclophosphamide. Repertoires were generated with immunoSEQ multiplex PCR, while TCRdb's copy carries only in-frame clones and drops some. The profile covers approximately 39,000 clones, none occurring a single time. The specimen sequenced was PBMCs. The receptors derive from a girl aged 10 to 17 in good health, CMV-negative, and a related stem cell transplant donor.

V gene TRBV29-1 combines with J gene TRBJ2-3, with 8 bases identical to TRBD1. The CDR3 is 15 amino acids. Germline loops: CDR1 SQVTM, CDR2 ANQGSEA. V trimming: 4 bases; J trimming: 1 base; junction bases outside the gene matches: 7. CDR3 residues: CSVAPPGQGTDTQYF. DNA for the CDR3: TGCAGCGTTGCACCCCCGGGACAGGGCACAGATACGCAGTATTTT.

This clone was seen a few times. The CDR3 sequence: CASSPTSGGLYEQYF. CDR3 coding DNA: TGTGCCAGCAGCCCGACTAGCGGGGGCCTCTACGAGCAGTACTTC. J is TRBJ2-7 and V is TRBV5-4, with TRBD2 matching 12 bases. Trimming took 4 bases from V and 3 from J; bases not matched to a gene: 5. The CDR3 totals 15 residues. Germline V gene lookup returns CDR1 SGHNT and CDR2 YYREEE (reference sequence). Drawing the rest from reference TRBV5-4 and TRBJ2-7, the complete variable domain is ETGVTQSPTHLIKTRGQQVTLRCSSQSGHNTVSWYQQALGQGPQFIFQYYREEENGRGNFPPRFSGLQFPNYSSELNVNALELDDSALYLCASSPTSGGLYEQYFGPGTRLTVT.

This clone was seen repeatedly, ten times or more. CDR3 coding DNA: TGTGCCAGCAGCCTGATGACAGGGGAGGAAACTGAAGCTTTCTTT. As protein: CASSLMTGEETEAFF. The chain employs TRBV5-4 and TRBJ1-1; 8 bases match TRBD1. After removal of 4 bases from V and 5 bases from J, the junction contained 10 bases not matched to a gene. This CDR3 region has 15 residues. CDR1 is SGHNT, CDR2 YYREEE, per germline (reference sequence).

This chain links TRBV14 with TRBJ1-2, with no clear D. Between the trimmed V and J ends, which lost 1 base and 11 bases, there was a span of 11 bases. The CDR3 is 12 amino acids. Germline V gene data show CDR1 as SGHDN and CDR2 as FVKESK. The CDR3 nucleotides read TGTGCCAGCAGCCAAGGCACATACCGATACACCTTC. Protein: CASSQGTYRYTF. The entire variable domain, with the rest obtained from reference TRBV14 and TRBJ1-2, is as follows: EAGVTQFPSHSVIEKGQTVTLRCDPISGHDNLYWYRRVMGKEIKFLLHFVKESKQDESGMPNNRFLAERTGGTYSTLKVQPAELEDSGVYFCASSQGTYRYTFGSGTRLTVV.

The gene calls are TRBV14 and TRBJ2-3; a weak D match, TRBD1 (6 bases). The length of the CDR3 is 15 residues. Germline V CDR1 and CDR2: SGHDN, FVKESK. Deletions cut 3 bases from V and 4 bases from J, with 14 bases between. CDR3 bases: TGTGCCAGCAGCCAGGGGGCGGGTGGCGCAGATACGCAGTATTTT. Translation gives CASSQGAGGADTQYF. The full variable domain, completed using reference TRBV14 and TRBJ2-3, is EAGVTQFPSHSVIEKGQTVTLRCDPISGHDNLYWYRRVMGKEIKFLLHFVKESKQDESGMPNNRFLAERTGGTYSTLKVQPAELEDSGVYFCASSQGAGGADTQYFGPGTRLTVL.

This clone was picked up a small number of times. The rearrangement joins TRBV19 to TRBJ1-2, with 7 bases identical to TRBD1. With V trimmed by 2 bases and J by 2 bases, 5 bases remained unmatched. CDR3 length equals 15 residues. Germline CDR1 LNHDA, CDR2 SQIVND (reference sequence). The CDR3 coding sequence is TGTGCCAGTAGTATACCCCTGACAGGGAACTATGGCTACACCTTC. Translation gives CASSIPLTGNYGYTF. The full variable domain, rest sourced from reference TRBV19 and TRBJ1-2, is DGGITQSPKYLFRKEGQNVTLSCEQNLNHDAMYWYRQDPGQGLRLIYYSQIVNDFQKGDIAEGYSVSREKKESFPLTVTSAQKNPTAFYLCASSIPLTGNYGYTFGSGTRLTVV.

There are many counts of this clone. The chain recombines TRBV6-5 with TRBJ1-1; D possibly corresponds to TRBD1 (6 bases). Germline V gives CDR1 MNHEY, CDR2 SVGAGI. The CDR3 sequence is 13 residues long. Trimming cost V 6 bases and J 7 bases, with 15 bases left between them. In nucleotides, the CDR3 is TGTGCCAGCAGCCAAGCCCAACAGGGTGAAGCTTTCTTT. It codes for CASSQAQQGEAFF.